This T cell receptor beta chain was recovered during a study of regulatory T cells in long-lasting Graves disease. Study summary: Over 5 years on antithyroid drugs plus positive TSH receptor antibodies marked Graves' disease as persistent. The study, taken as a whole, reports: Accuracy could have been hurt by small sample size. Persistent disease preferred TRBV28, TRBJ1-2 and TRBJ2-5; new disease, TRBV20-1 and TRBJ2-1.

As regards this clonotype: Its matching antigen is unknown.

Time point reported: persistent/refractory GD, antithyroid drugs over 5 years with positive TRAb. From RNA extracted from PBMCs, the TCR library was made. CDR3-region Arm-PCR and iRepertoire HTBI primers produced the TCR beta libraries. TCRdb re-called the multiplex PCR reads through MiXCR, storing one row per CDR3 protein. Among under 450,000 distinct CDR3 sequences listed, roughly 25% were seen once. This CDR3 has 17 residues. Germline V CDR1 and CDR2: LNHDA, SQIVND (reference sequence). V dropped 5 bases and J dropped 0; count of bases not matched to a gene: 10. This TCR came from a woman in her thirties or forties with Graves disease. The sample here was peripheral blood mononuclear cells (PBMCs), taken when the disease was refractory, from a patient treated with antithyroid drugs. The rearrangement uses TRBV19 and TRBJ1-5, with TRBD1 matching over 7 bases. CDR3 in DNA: TGTGCCAGTAGTTCGGGACAGCCAGGCTATAGCAATCAGCCCCAGCATTTT. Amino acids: CASSSGQPGYSNQPQHF.